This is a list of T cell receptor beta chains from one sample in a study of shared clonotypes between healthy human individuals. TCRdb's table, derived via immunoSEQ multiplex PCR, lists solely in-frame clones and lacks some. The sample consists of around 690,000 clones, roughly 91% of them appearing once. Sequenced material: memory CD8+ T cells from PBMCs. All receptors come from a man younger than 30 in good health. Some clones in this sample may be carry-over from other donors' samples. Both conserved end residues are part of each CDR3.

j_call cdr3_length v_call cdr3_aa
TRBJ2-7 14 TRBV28 CASSSWQGAHEQYF
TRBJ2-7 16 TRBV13 CASSLGPGRGALEQYF
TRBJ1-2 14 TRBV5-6 CASNPSGALYGYTF
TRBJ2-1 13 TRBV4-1 CASSQELIGEQFF
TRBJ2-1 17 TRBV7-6 CASSLLYYYTRPIEQFF
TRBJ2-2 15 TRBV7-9 CASSGSSTNTGELFF
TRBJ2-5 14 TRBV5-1 CASSLATSPETQYF
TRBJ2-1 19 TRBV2 CASSDTHGLAAGLRHEQFF
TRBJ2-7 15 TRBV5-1 CASSPSSGSNFEQYF
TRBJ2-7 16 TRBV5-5 CASSLSLAGVRNEQYF